This T cell receptor beta chain is from a study of T cell changes during pregnancy in multiple sclerosis. TCRdb's copy holds only in-frame clones and misses some; the assay was immunoSEQ multiplex PCR. This table holds around 100,000 clones, around 92% found once. The germline V and J ends were trimmed by 2 bases and 10 bases, with 5 bases remaining between them. The CDR3 length is 10 residues. CDR1 is SGHDN and CDR2 is FVKESK in the germline V gene. This sequence originates from a female donor with multiple sclerosis, enrolled in a pregnancy study. The chain recombines TRBV14 with TRBJ1-2; D gene unclear. This specimen was peripheral blood, taken after pregnancy. This CDR3 is CASSQRDYTF. The CDR3 DNA is TGTGCCAGCAGCCAACGGGACTACACCTTC.